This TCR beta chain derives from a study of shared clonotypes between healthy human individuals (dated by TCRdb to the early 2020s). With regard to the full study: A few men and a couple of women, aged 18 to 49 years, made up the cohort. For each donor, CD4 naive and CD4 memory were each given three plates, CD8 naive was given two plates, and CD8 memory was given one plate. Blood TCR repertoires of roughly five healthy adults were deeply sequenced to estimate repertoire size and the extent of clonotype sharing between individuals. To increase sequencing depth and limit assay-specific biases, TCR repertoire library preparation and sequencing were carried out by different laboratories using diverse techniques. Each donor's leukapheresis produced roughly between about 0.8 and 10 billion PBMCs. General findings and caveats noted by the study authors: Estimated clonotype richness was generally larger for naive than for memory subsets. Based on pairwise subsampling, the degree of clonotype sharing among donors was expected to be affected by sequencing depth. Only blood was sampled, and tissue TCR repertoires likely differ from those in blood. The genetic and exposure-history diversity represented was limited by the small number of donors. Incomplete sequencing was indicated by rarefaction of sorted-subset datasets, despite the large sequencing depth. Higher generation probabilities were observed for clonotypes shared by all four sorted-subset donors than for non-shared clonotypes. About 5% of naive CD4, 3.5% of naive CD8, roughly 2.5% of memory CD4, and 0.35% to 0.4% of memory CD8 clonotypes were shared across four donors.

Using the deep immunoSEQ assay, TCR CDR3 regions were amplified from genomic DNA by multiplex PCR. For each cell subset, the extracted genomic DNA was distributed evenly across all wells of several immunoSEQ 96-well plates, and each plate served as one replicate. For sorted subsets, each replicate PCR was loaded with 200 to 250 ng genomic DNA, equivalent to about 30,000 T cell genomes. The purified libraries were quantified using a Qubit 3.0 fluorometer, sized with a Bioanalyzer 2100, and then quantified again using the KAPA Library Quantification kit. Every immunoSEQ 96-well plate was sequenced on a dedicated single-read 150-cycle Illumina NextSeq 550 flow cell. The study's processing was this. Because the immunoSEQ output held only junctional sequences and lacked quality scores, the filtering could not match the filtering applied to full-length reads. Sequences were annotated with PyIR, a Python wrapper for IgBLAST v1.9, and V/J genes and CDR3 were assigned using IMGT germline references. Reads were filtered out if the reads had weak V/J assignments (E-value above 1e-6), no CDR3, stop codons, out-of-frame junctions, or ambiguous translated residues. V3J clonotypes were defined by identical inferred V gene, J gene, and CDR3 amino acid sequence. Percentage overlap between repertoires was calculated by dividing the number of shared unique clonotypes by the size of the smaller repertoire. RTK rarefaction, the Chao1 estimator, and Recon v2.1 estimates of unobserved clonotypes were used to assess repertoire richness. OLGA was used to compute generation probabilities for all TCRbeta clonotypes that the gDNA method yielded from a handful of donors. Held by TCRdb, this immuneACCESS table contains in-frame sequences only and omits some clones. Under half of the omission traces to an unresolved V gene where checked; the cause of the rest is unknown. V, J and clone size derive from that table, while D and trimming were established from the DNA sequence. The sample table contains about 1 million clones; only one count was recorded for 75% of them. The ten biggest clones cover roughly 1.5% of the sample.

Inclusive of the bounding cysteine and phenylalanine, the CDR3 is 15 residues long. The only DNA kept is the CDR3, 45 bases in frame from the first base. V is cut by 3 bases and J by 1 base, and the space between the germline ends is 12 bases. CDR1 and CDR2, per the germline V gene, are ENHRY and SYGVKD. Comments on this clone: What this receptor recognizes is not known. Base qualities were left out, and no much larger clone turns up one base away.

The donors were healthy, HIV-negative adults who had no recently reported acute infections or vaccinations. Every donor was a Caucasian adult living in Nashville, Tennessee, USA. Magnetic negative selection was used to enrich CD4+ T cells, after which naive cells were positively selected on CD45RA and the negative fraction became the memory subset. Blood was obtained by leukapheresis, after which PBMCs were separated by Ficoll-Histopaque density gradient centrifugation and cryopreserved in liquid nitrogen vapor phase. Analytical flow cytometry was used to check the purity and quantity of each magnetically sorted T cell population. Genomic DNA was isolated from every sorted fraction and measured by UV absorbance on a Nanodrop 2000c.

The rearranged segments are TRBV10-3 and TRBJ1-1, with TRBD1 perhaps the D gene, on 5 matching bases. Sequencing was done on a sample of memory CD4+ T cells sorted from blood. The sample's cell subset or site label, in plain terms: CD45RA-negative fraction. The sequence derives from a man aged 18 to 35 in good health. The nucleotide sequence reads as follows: TGTGCCATCAGTGACTTTGGGGGGAAGAACACTGAAGCTTTCTTT. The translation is CAISDFGGKNTEAFF.